This T cell receptor (beta chain) was sequenced in a study of naive and memory T cell subsets. Findings and limits, study-wide: There was no ground truth to check naive and memory subset results. Especially in CD8 cells, naive repertoires contained a few larger clonotypes, possibly CD45RA-re-expressing memory cells.

This clonotype was found a few times. Antigen unknown. Two oligonucleotides, mixed equimolar, formed the beta constant-region primer covering TRBC1 and TRBC2. Nested alpha and beta constant-region primers with the SP2 primer drove four PCR rounds on ligated cDNA. Using its own MiXCR run on the UMI-ligation and nested PCR reads, TCRdb lists one record per CDR3 protein. The table shows more than 95,000 distinct CDR3 sequences, with around 15% occurring only once. From the second PCR step, alpha and beta chains were amplified apart. CD4 T cells were positively selected, then CD8 T cells from the CD4-negative fraction. This receptor was obtained from a human donor in good health. The specimen was naive CD8+ T cells from blood.

The CDR3 sequence: CASAAGSSYNEQFF. CDR3 nucleotides: TGTGCCAGCGCGGCGGGAAGCTCCTACAATGAGCAGTTCTTC. The chain couples TRBV6-5 to TRBJ2-1; TRBD2 is a possible D gene (6 bases). Per the germline V gene, CDR1 is MNHEY and CDR2 is SVGAGI. The CDR3 extends over 14 amino acids. V lost 8 bases and J lost 0, with 11 bases in between.